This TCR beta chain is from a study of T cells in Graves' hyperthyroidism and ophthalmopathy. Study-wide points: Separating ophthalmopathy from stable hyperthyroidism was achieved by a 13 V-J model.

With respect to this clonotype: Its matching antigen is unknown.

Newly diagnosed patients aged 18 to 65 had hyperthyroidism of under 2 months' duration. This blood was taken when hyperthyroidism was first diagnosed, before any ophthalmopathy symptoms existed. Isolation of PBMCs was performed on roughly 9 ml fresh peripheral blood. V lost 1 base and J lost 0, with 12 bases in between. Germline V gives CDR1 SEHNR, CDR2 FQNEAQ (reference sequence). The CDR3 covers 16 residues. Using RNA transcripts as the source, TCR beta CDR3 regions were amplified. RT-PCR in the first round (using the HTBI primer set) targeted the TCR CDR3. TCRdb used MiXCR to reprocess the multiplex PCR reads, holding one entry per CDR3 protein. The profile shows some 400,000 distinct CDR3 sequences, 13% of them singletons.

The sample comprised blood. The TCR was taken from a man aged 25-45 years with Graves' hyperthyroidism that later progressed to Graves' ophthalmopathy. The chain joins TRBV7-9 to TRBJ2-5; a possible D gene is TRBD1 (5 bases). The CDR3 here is CASSLGWGPYQETQYF. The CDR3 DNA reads TGTGCCAGCAGCTTAGGCTGGGGCCCGTACCAAGAGACCCAGTACTTC.